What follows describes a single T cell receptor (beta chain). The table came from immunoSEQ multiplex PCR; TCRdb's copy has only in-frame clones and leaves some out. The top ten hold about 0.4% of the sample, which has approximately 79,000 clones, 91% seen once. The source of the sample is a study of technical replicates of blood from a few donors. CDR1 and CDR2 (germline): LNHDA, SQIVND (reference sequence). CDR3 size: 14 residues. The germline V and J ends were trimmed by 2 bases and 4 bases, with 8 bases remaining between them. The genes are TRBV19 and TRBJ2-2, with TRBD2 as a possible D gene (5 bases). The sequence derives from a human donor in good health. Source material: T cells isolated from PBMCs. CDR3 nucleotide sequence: TGTGCCAGTAGTATACCGAGCGGCACCGGGGAGCTGTTTTTT. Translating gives CASSIPSGTGELFF.